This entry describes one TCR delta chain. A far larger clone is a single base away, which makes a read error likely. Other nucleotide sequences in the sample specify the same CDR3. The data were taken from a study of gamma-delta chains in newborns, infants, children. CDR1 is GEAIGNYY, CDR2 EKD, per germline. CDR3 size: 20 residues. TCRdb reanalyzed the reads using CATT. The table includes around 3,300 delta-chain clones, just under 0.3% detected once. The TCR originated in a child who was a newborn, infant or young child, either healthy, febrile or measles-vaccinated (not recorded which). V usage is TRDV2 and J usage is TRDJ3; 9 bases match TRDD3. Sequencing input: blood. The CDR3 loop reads CACDTKYWGNSSWDTRQMFF. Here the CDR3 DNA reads TGTGCCTGTGACACGAAGTACTGGGGGAATAGCTCCTGGGACACCCGACAGATGTTCTTC.